Presented here are 8 T cell receptor beta chains from one specimen sequenced in a study of T cell responses to AZD1222 COVID-19 vaccine. The table came from immunoSEQ multiplex PCR; TCRdb's copy has only in-frame clones and leaves some out. Among roughly 120,000 clones listed, roughly 90% were seen once. The specimen was peripheral blood, collected on day 0 of AZD1222 vaccination. Receptor source: an adult in good health.

The chain combines TRBV6-5 with TRBJ2-3; the D gene is possibly TRBD2 (7 bases). This CDR3 has 13 amino acids. Germline CDR1 is MNHEY and CDR2 is SVGAGI. V was clipped by 6 bases and J by 6 bases, with 13 bases between them. The CDR3 sequence: CASRPRGGDTQYF. CDR3 nucleotide sequence: TGTGCCAGCAGACCCAGGGGAGGGGATACGCAGTATTTT.

The chain links TRBV7-6 to TRBJ1-6, with D unresolved. The CDR3 sequence is 15 residues long. The V gene lost 4 bases and the J gene lost 5 bases, with 12 bases spanning the gap. Germline values: CDR1 SGHVS, CDR2 FNYEAQ. The DNA of the CDR3 is TGTGCCAGCAGCTCGGATCAAACCAATAATTCACCCCTCCACTTT. Translating gives CASSSDQTNNSPLHF.

The V and J genes are TRBV24-1 and TRBJ1-2, with 9 bases lining up with TRBD1. This CDR3 spans 13 amino acids. CDR1 is KGHDR, CDR2 SFDVKD, per germline. V shed 2 bases, J shed 8 bases, and the junction held 2 bases outside the gene matches. The CDR3 DNA reads as TGTGCCACCAGTGATTGGACAGGGGACGGCTACACCTTC. This sequence encodes CATSDWTGDGYTF.

The chain has TRBV10-2 and TRBJ2-7, with D possibly TRBD2 on 6 matching bases. This CDR3 spans 14 amino acids. Germline-derived CDR1 and CDR2 are WSHSY and SAAADI. V was shortened by 1 base and J by 6 bases, with 13 bases between the two germline ends. CDR3 nucleotides: TGCGCCAGCAGTGAGTACTCGAGGCGGGGCGAGCAGTACTTC. Translated, it gives CASSEYSRRGEQYF.

This chain connects TRBV7-8 to TRBJ2-5; no reliable D call. Germline V gene lookup returns CDR1 SGHVS and CDR2 FQNEAQ. The CDR3 extends over 14 amino acids. V was clipped by 1 base and J by 2 bases, with 8 bases between them. CDR3 DNA sequence: TGTGCCAGCAGCTTAGAACCAGGACAAGAGACCCAGTACTTC. Its translation is CASSLEPGQETQYF.

This rearrangement joins TRBV5-1 to TRBJ2-3; no firm D call. Germline V gene sequence: CDR1 SGHRS, CDR2 YFSETQ. Trimming cost V 0 bases and J 6 bases, with 14 bases left between them. This CDR3 is 15 amino acids long. The CDR3 DNA follows: TGCGCCAGCAGCTTGGCTCCCTCCCTTTGGGATACGCAGTATTTT. Protein sequence: CASSLAPSLWDTQYF.

V is TRBV5-6 and J is TRBJ1-2; no reliable D call. The V gene's germline CDR1 is SGHDT and CDR2 YYEEEE. CDR3 length: 13 residues. Trimming cost V 1 base and J 6 bases, with 10 bases left between them. CDR3 in DNA: TGTGCCAGCAGCTTGAGTATTATCGATGGCTACACCTTC. Translation: CASSLSIIDGYTF.

The gene calls are TRBV19 and TRBJ2-2, with 7 positions matching TRBD1. Germline-derived CDR1 and CDR2 are LNHDA and SQIVND (reference sequence). There are 14 residues in the CDR3. V dropped 6 bases and J dropped 6; count of bases not matched to a gene: 7. CDR3 nucleotide sequence: TGTGCCAGTAGCGTCAGGGGGTCGGCCGGGGAGCTGTTTTTT. Encoded protein: CASSVRGSAGELFF.